These 9 T cell receptor beta chains were sequenced from one sample in a study of blood T cell repertoires in COVID-19. Using immunoSEQ multiplex PCR, the repertoire was profiled, and TCRdb retains in-frame clones only, with some absent. Counted here are about 480,000 clones, roughly 87% occurring once; the ten biggest clones make up about 2.1%. Specimen: PBMCs or T cells enriched from blood (not recorded which). Every receptor here comes from a woman under 30 with acute COVID-19.

This clone was seen just once. V is TRBV6-2 or TRBV6-3 and J is TRBJ1-1; the D gene is possibly TRBD1 (6 bases). The CDR3 runs 15 residues. Trimming shortened V by 0 bases and J by 7 bases, and 15 bases separated the two germline ends. The germline V gene has CDR1 MNHEY and CDR2 SVGEGT. The CDR3 coding sequence is TGTGCCAGCAGTTACTCGGGGGGGCGCAGTGGTGAAGCTTTCTTT. It yields the protein CASSYSGGRSGEAFF.

This rearrangement joins TRBV12-3 or TRBV12-4 to TRBJ2-7; 9 bases map to TRBD1. The CDR3 extends over 13 amino acids. The ends lost 6 bases at V and 3 bases at J; junction bases unmatched: 3. The CDR3, as DNA: TGTGCCAGCAGAGCGACAGGGGGCTACGAGCAGTACTTC. It translates to CASRATGGYEQYF.

The V and J genes are TRBV27 and TRBJ2-3, with D perhaps matching TRBD1 (5 bases). The ends were cut back, 3 bases at V and 3 bases at J, with 10 bases in the middle. Germline-derived CDR1 and CDR2 are MNHEY and SMNVEV (reference sequence). The CDR3 is 14 amino acids. CDR3 residues: CASSLTEKTDTQYF. CDR3 DNA: TGTGCCAGCAGTTTGACAGAAAAAACAGATACGCAGTATTTT.

The rearrangement links TRBV7-9 to TRBJ1-1; no reliable D call. CDR1 is SEHNR, CDR2 FQNEAQ, per germline (reference sequence). V was cut by 1 base and J by 5 bases, with 20 bases left in between. The CDR3 has 17 residues. CDR3 nucleotide sequence: TGTGCCAGCAGCTTAGTCACCATACGGTCCGGGAAAACTGAAGCTTTCTTT. Protein product: CASSLVTIRSGKTEAFF.

V and J are TRBV20-1 and TRBJ2-7; 8 bases agree with TRBD2. This CDR3 contains 13 residues. Germline CDR1 and CDR2: DFQATT and SNEGSKA (reference sequence). J gave up 5 bases and V 3 bases, and 6 bases lay outside the gene matches. The CDR3 DNA is TGCAGTGCTAGTAAGCGGGGGCGGCACGAGCAGTACTTC. This gives the protein CSASKRGRHEQYF.

This clone was recorded once. The CDR3 DNA follows: TGTGCCAGCAGCGTTACAGGGGCCCCCCAGCCCCAGCATTTT. Translation: CASSVTGAPQPQHF. V is TRBV5-5 and J is TRBJ1-5, with 7 positions matching TRBD1. Trimming removed 4 bases from V and 7 bases from J; junction bases left unmatched: 8. There are 14 residues in the CDR3. CDR1 is SGHKS and CDR2 is YYEKEE in the germline V gene (reference sequence). The complete variable domain, with remaining parts taken from reference TRBV5-5 and TRBJ1-5, reads DAGVTQSPTHLIKTRGQQVTLRCSPISGHKSVSWYQQVLGQGPQFIFQYYEKEERGRGNFPDRFSARQFPNYSSELNVNALLLGDSALYLCASSVTGAPQPQHFGDGTRLSIL.

This chain joins TRBV12-5 and TRBJ1-2; TRBD1 matches 8 bases. J lost 3 bases, V lost 5 bases, and 5 bases had no gene match. CDR1 and CDR2 (germline): LGHNT, FRNRAP. The CDR3 runs 14 residues. This chain's CDR3 is CASGKPGQDYGYTF. CDR3 nucleotide sequence: TGTGCTAGTGGTAAGCCGGGACAGGACTATGGCTACACCTTC.

This clone was observed once. This sequence joins TRBV9 and TRBJ2-1; 10 bases line up with TRBD2. Germline CDR1 and CDR2: SGDLS and YYNGEE. V shed 6 bases, J shed 6 bases, and the junction held 12 bases outside the gene matches. The CDR3 runs to 16 residues. This CDR3 reads CASTDTPGLARNEQFF. CDR3 DNA sequence: TGTGCCAGCACCGACACGCCGGGACTAGCGCGCAATGAGCAGTTCTTC.

The chain links TRBV5-1 to TRBJ1-5; TRBD1 might be the D (5 bases). V lost 0 bases, J lost 3 bases, and 10 bases lay in between. The CDR3 loop spans 15 amino acids. Germline values: CDR1 SGHRS, CDR2 YFSETQ. The CDR3, as DNA: TGCGCCAGCAGCTTGGCGGGGGAACCCAATCAGCCCCAGCATTTT. Translating gives CASSLAGEPNQPQHF.